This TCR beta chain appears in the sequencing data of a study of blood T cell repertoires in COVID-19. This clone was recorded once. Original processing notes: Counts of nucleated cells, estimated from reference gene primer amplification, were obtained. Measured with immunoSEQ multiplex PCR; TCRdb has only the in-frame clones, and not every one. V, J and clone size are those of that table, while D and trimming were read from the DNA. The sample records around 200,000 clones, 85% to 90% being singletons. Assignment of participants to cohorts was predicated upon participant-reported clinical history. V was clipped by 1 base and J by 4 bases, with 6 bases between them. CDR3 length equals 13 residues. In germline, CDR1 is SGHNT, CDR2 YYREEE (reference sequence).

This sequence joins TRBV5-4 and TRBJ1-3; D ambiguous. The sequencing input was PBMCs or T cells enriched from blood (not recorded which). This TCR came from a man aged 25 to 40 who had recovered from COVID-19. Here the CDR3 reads CASSLFAGNTIYF. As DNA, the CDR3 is TGTGCCAGCAGCTTGTTTGCGGGAAACACCATATATTTT.